This T cell receptor beta chain was retrieved from a study of cytomegalovirus exposure and HLA in healthy donors. As for the study in general: An earlier analysis identified more than 90 million unique TCR beta sequences in about 190 million T cells. Clustering assigned about 76% of the approximately 370 genotyped donors to the Caucasian-associated ancestry cluster.

Germline V gene lookup returns CDR1 MDHEN and CDR2 SYDVKM. The CDR3 is made up of 11 amino acids. V was cut by 6 bases and J by 4 bases, with 6 bases left in between. Primers included in the PCR were 60 Vbeta and 13 Jbeta primers. Sequencing was performed with immunoSEQ multiplex PCR; in TCRdb, only in-frame clones are kept and a portion is missing. The sample includes about 52,000 clones, about three quarters of them seen just once. The sequence was collected from a man aged 18-30 years in good health and CMV-seronegative. The sequenced sample consisted of PBMCs. The genes are TRBV28 and TRBJ1-2; no firm D call. The CDR3 DNA reads as TGTGCCAGCAGAGGAGTCTATGGCTACACCTTC. Encoded protein: CASRGVYGYTF.